This T cell receptor beta chain derives from a study of early T cells in non-severe SARS-CoV-2 infection. Looking at the study overall: Sequencing of unsorted whole blood was done on bulk RNA, leaving chains unpaired.

Only a few counts were recorded for this clonotype. Its target is not known. The CDR3 covers 16 residues. CDR1 and CDR2 (germline): MNHNS, SASEGT. Deletions cut 2 bases from V and 8 bases from J, with 19 bases between. Notes on the study in general: VDJdb-based matching was biased toward anti-spike CD8 responses and missed private and CD4 specificities.

The TCR library protocol was used to attach unique molecular identifiers. These identifiers were attached to individual cDNA molecules. TCRdb re-analysed the 5' RACE reads in MiXCR, keeping a single row per CDR3 protein. Here the sample spans 85,000 to 100,000 distinct CDR3 sequences, about 11% being singletons. This specimen consisted of whole blood, obtained at baseline. The receptor was isolated from an adult who was a healthcare worker with PCR-confirmed SARS-CoV-2 infection or an uninfected control (not recorded which). The chain couples TRBV6-1 to TRBJ2-1; the D gene is possibly TRBD2 (7 bases). The DNA of the CDR3 is TGTGCCAGCAGTGAAATAGCGTCCCAGGGGAGGGATGAGCAGTTCTTC. Translating gives CASSEIASQGRDEQFF.